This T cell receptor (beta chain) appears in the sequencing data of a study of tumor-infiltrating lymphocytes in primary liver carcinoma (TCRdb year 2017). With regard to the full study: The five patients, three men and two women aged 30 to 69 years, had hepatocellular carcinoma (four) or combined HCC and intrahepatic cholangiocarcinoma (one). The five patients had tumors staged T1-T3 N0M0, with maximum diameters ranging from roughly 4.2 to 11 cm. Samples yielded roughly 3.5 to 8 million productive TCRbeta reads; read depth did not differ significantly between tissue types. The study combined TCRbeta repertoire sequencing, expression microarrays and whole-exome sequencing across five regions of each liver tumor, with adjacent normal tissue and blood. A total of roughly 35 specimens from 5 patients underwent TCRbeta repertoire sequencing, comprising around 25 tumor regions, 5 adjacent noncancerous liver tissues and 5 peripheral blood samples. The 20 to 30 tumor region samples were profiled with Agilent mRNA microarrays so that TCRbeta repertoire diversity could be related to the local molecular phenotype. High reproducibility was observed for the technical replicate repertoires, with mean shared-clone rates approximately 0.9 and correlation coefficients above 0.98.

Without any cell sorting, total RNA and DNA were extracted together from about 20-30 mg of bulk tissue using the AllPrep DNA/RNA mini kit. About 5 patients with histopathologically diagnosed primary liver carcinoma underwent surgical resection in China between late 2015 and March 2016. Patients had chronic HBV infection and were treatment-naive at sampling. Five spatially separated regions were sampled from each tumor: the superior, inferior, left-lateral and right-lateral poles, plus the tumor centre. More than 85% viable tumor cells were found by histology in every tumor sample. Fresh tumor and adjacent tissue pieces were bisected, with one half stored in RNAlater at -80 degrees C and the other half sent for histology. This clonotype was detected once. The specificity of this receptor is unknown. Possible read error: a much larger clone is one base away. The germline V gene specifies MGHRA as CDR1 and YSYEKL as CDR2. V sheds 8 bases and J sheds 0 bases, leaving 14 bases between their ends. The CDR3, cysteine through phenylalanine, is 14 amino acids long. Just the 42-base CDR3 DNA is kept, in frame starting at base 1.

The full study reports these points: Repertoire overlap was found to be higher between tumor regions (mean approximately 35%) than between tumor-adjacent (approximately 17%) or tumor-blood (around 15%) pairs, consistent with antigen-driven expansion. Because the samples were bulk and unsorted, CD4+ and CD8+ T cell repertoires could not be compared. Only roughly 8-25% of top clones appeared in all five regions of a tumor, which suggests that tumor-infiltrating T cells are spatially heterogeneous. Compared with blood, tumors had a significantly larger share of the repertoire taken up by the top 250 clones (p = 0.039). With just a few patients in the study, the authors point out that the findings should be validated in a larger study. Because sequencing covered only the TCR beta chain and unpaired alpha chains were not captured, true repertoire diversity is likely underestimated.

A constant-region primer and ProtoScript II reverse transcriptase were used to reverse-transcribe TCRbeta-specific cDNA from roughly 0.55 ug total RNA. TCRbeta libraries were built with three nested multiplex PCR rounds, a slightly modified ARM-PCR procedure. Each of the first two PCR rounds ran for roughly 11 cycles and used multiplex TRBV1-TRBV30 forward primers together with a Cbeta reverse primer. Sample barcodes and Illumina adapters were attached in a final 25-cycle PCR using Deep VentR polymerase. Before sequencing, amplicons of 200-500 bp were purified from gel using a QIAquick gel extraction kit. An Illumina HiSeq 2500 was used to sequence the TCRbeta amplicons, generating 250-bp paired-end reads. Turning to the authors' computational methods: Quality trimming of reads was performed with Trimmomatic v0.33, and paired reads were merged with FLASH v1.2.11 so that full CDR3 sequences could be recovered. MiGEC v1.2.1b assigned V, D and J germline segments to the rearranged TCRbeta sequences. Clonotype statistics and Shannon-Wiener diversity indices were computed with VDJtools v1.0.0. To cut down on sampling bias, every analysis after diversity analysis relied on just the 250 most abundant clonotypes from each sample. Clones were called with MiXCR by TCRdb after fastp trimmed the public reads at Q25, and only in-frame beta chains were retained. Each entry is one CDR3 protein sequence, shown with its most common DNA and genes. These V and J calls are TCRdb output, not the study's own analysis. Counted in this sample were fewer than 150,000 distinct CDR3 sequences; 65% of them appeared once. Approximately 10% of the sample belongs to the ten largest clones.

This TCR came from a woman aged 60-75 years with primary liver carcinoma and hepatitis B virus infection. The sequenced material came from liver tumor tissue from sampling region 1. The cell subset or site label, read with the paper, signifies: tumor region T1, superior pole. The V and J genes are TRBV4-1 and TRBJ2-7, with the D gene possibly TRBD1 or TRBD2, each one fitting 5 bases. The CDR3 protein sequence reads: CASGPRDGSYEQYF. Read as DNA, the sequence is TGCGCCAGCGGCCCCCGGGACGGCTCCTACGAGCAGTACTTC.